This T cell receptor beta chain appears in the sequencing data of a study of post-analysis software for immune sequencing data. Study details: Included among the disease courses, which were recorded for the cohort, were relapsing-remitting, secondary progressive and progressive-relapsing multiple sclerosis. Overall study results and limits: Elevated frequency relative to controls characterized roughly five TRBV segments in patients, TRBV5-6, TRBV5-1 and TRBV20-1 among them. Strong co-clustering by F measure was evident for samples that had been prepared in the same batch. There was significantly lower normalized Chao1 diversity in multiple sclerosis patients than in controls.

CDR1 and CDR2 (germline): MDHEN, SYDVKM. J was trimmed by 4 bases and V by 10 bases; bases with no gene match: 9. The length of the CDR3 is 14 residues. As to this clonotype: Its antigen is undetermined.

Researchers reported that TCR beta cDNA libraries carried unique molecular identifiers. TCRdb recomputed calls from the PCR reads with MiXCR, one row per CDR3 protein. The sample consists of approximately 630,000 distinct CDR3 sequences, approximately 59% of them appearing once. The chain recombines TRBV28 with TRBJ2-1; 8 bases align to TRBD1. Specimen: blood. The receptor comes from a girl aged 2 to 9 with multiple sclerosis. The CDR3 sequence: CATVDRATYNEQFF. DNA for the CDR3: TGTGCCACCGTGGACAGGGCAACATACAATGAGCAGTTCTTC.